The T cell receptor beta chain described here comes from a study of blood T cell repertoires in COVID-19. This clone was counted at least ten times. Germline V gene sequence: CDR1 SGHVS, CDR2 FQNEAQ. The CDR3 spans 16 residues. The V segment lost 5 bases and the J segment 2 bases; nucleotides outside the gene matches: 12. The table came from immunoSEQ multiplex PCR; TCRdb's copy has only in-frame clones and leaves some out. The data contain a few hundred thousand clones, 80% to 90% of them singletons. Sequenced: PBMCs or T cells enriched from blood (not recorded which). This chain uses TRBV7-8 with TRBJ2-7; 7 bases match TRBD2. The TCR was taken from a woman aged 40-49 years with acute COVID-19. As DNA, the CDR3 is TGTGCCAGCAGCCCCTTCACCGGGACTACTGCCTACGAGCAGTACTTC. Amino acid sequence: CASSPFTGTTAYEQYF. The whole variable domain, remainder taken from reference TRBV7-8 and TRBJ2-7, is GAGVSQSPRYKVAKRGQDVALRCDPISGHVSLFWYQQALGQGPEFLTYFQNEAQLDKSGLPSDRFFAERPEGSVSTLKIQRTQQEDSAVYLCASSPFTGTTAYEQYFGPGTRLTVT.